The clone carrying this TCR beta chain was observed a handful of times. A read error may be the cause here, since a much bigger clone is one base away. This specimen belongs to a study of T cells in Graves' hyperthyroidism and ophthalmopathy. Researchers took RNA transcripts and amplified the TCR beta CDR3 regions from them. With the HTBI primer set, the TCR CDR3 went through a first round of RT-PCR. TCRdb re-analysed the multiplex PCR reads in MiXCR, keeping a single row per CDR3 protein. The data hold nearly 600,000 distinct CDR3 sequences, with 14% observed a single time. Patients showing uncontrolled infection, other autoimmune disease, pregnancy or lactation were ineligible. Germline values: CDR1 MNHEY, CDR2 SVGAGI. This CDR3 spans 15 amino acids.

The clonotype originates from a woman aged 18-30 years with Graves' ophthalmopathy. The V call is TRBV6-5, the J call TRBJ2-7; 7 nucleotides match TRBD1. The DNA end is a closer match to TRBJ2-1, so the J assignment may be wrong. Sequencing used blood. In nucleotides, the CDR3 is TGTGCCAGCAGTTACTCGGGGACAGTCTCCTACGAGCAGTTCTTC. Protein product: CASSYSGTVSYEQFF.